The source of this TCR beta chain is a study of Graves' ophthalmopathy and Graves' hyperthyroidism. Germline lookup yields CDR1 MGHDK and CDR2 SYGVNS. V was cut by 0 bases and J by 2 bases, with 8 bases left in between. The CDR3 consists of 16 residues. This clonotype was counted ten times or more. RNA transcripts were the source from which TCR beta CDR3 regions were amplified. First-round RT-PCR with HTBI primers preceded a second-round multiplex PCR. One entry per CDR3 protein results from TCRdb running MiXCR on the multiplex PCR reads. The sample lists about 1.2 million distinct CDR3 sequences, roughly two fifths occurring once.

The TCR originated in an adult man with Graves' hyperthyroidism. What was sequenced was peripheral blood or thyroid tissue (not recorded which). The gene calls are TRBV25-1 and TRBJ2-6; D is unclear. As DNA, the CDR3 is TGTGCCAGCAGTGAATATATGGGCCCTGGGGCCAACGTCCTGACTTTC. It yields the protein CASSEYMGPGANVLTF. The full variable domain, its missing parts supplied by reference TRBV25-1 and TRBJ2-6, is EADIYQTPRYLVIGTGKKITLECSQTMGHDKMYWYQQDPGMELHLIHYSYGVNSTEKGDLSSESTVSRIRTEHFPLTLESARPSHTSQYLCASSEYMGPGANVLTFGAGSRLTVL.